This T cell receptor (beta chain) comes out of a study of blood T cell repertoires in COVID-19. At the level of the study: T cells, B-cell-depleted T cells, or PBMCs supplied cDNA or gDNA.

The assay was immunoSEQ multiplex PCR, and TCRdb's table has in-frame clones only and misses some. The sample consists of around 85,000 clones, roughly 89% of them appearing once. This TCR was recovered from a woman in her fifties or sixties with acute COVID-19. The material sequenced was PBMCs or T cells enriched from blood (not recorded which).

The CDR3 DNA is TGTGCCAGCAGTGAAGCTTGGGACAGGGAACCAACCTACGAGCAGTACTTC. Its translation: CASSEAWDREPTYEQYF. The rearrangement links TRBV6-1 to TRBJ2-7; 9 nucleotides match TRBD1. The CDR3 has 17 residues. V shed 0 bases, J shed 2 bases, and the junction held 8 bases outside the gene matches. Germline V gene data show CDR1 as MNHNS and CDR2 as SASEGT.